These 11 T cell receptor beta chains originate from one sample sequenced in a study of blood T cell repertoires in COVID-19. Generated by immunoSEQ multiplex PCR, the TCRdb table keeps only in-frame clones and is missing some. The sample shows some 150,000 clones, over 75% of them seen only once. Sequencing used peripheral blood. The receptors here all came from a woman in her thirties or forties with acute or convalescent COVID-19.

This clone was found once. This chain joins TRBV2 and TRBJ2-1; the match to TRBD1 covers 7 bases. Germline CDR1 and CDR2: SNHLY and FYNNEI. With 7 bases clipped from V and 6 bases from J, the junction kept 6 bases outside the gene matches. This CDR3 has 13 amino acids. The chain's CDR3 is CASTTDRANEQFF. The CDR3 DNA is TGTGCCAGCACTACTGACAGGGCCAATGAGCAGTTCTTC.

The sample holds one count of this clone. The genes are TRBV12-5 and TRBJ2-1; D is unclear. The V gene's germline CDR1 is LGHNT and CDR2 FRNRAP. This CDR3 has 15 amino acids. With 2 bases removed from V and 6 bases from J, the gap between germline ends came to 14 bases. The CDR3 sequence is CASGLPNSRGNEQFF. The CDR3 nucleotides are TGTGCTAGTGGTTTGCCAAACTCAAGAGGCAATGAGCAGTTCTTC.

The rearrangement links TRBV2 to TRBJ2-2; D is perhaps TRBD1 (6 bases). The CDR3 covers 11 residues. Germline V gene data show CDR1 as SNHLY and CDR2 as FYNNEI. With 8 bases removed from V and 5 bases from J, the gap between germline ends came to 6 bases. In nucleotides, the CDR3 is TGTGCCAGCGGACAGACCGGGGAGCTGTTTTTT. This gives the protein CASGQTGELFF.

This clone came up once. The CDR3 loop is CSVEGTLNYGYTF. DNA for the CDR3: TGCAGCGTTGAAGGGACACTCAACTATGGCTACACCTTC. The chain recombines TRBV29-1 with TRBJ1-2, with D tentatively TRBD1 (5 bases). V lost 1 base, J lost 2 bases, and 8 bases lay in between. Germline V gene data show CDR1 as SQVTM and CDR2 as ANQGSEA. CDR3 length: 13 amino acids.

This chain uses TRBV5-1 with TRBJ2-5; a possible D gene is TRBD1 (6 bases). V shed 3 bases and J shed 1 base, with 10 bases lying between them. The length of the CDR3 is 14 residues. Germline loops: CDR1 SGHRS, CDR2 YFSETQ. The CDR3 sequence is CASSSGQVQETQYF. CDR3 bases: TGCGCCAGCAGCTCGGGACAAGTCCAAGAGACCCAGTACTTC.

The CDR3 coding sequence is TGTGCCTGGAGATATATGGGCTCCTCTCCCTATGGCTACACCTTC. This codes for CAWRYMGSSPYGYTF. V usage is TRBV30 and J usage is TRBJ1-2, with D uncertain. With 3 bases removed from V and 4 bases from J, the gap between germline ends came to 18 bases. The germline V gene has CDR1 GTSNPN and CDR2 SVGIG (reference sequence). The CDR3 extends over 15 amino acids.

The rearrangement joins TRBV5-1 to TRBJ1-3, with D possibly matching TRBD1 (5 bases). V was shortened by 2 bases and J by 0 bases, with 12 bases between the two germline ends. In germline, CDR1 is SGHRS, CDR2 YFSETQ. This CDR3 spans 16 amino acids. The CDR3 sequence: CASSFLGHSSGNTIYF. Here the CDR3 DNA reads TGCGCCAGCAGCTTCCTCGGACACTCCTCTGGAAACACCATATATTTT.

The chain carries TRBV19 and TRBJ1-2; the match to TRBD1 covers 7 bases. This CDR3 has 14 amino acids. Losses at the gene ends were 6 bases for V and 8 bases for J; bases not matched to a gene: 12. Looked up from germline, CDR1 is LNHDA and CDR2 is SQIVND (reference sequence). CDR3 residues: CASSPDRVFSGYTF. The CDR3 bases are TGTGCCAGTAGCCCCGACAGGGTATTTAGCGGCTACACCTTC.

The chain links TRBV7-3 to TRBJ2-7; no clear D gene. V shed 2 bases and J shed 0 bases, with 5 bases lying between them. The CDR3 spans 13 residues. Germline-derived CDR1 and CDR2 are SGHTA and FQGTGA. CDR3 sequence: CASSLGNSYEQYF. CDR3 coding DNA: TGTGCCAGCAGCTTAGGCAACTCCTACGAGCAGTACTTC.

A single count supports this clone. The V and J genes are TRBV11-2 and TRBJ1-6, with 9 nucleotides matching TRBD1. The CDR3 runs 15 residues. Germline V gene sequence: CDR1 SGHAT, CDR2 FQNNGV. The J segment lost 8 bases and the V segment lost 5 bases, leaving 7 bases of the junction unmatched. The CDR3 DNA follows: TGTGCCAGCAGCGTTCAGGGACAGGGCGATTCACCCCTCCACTTT. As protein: CASSVQGQGDSPLHF.

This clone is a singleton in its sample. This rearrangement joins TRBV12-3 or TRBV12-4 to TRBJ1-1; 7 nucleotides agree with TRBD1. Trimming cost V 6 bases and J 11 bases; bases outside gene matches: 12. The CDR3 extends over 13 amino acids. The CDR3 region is CASRISGQPSAFF. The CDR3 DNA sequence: TGTGCCAGCAGGATATCGGGACAGCCAAGCGCTTTCTTT.